This TCR beta chain was identified during a study of T cells in Graves' hyperthyroidism and ophthalmopathy (dated by TCRdb to between 2019 and 2020). As for the study more broadly: Peripheral blood samples were taken at initial diagnosis, before any treatment was given. To identify TCR V-J signatures that set the groups apart, the researchers used a discovery cohort of about a hundred patients, made up of 40 to 45 with Graves' ophthalmopathy and around 58 with stable Graves' hyperthyroidism. Whether ophthalmopathy could be predicted prospectively was tested in an independent validation cohort made up of fewer than 20 hyperthyroidism patients plus 17 patients who later progressed to ophthalmopathy. The 95 to 100 discovery patients were randomly divided into training and test sets at a 7:3 ratio. In over five Graves' hyperthyroidism patients, the study also compared T-cell repertoires from thyroid tissue with T-cell repertoires from blood. Following sampling, methimazole starting at 30 mg daily was given to hyperthyroidism patients, and high-dose intravenous methylprednisolone was given to ophthalmopathy patients. The paper reports TCR Vbeta CDR3 sequencing of some 140 peripheral blood samples: 40 or so ophthalmopathy, roughly 74 hyperthyroidism and around 17 progressor patients. The investigation overall reported the following: Most expanded thyroid clonotypes (frequency above 0.001) were also detected in blood, suggesting blood repertoires may reflect thyroid immune responses. Ophthalmopathy was separated from stable hyperthyroidism by a 13 V-J signature model, with around 88% sensitivity and 81% to 82% specificity obtained in cross-validation and 80%/75% obtained in testing. During validation, the model predicted progression to ophthalmopathy a median of about 5.9 months ahead of onset, with roughly 65% sensitivity and 72% to 80% specificity. Sample size was not statistically predetermined, and investigators were not blinded to group allocation.

The TCR beta CDR3 regions were amplified from RNA transcripts. The TCR CDR3 was subjected to a first round of RT-PCR using the HTBI primer set and the Qiagen OneStep RT-PCR kit. Libraries were constructed in a second round of multiplex PCR, after which size selection and purification were carried out. The libraries were sequenced on an Illumina HiSeq2000 using paired-end 100 bp reads. The authors' pipeline ran thus. SOAPnuke was used to process the raw data, throwing out any read that contained adapters or uncalled bases, had a mean Phred below 15, or lacked an exact constant-primer or identifier match. High-quality paired reads were merged with COPE v1.2.5, and unique nucleotide sequences were defined as clonotypes. MiTCR v1.1 was used to align the clonotypes against IMGT TRBV, TRBD and TRBJ reference segments. The analysis included only V-J combinations with a frequency above 0.0001, which together covered around 99% of the repertoires. A TCS score was defined as the ratio between F50 (clonal expansion) and ExV (chaos), using BLOSUM62-based TCRdist between CDR3 peptides within each V-J. Welch's t-statistics and random forest reduced around 550 V-J features to fewer than 15, which were used in a naive Bayes classifier (R e1071). Thyroid-blood repertoire similarity was quantified with the Morisita-Horn index. In TCRdb, the public reads were trimmed at Q25 with fastp and aligned with MiXCR, with productive beta chains retained. Each CDR3 protein gets just one entry, which takes the most common genes and DNA from the rows behind it. The V and J calls were not made by the authors but by TCRdb's processing. Present in this sample are 600,000 to 800,000 distinct CDR3 sequences, about 35% of which were seen just once. The top ten clonotypes cover roughly 31% of the sample.

From its cysteine to its phenylalanine, the CDR3 spans 13 amino acids. Of all the DNA, just the CDR3 is kept, 39 bases in frame from base 1. At the junction V is shortened by 11 bases and J by 5 bases; bases outside the gene matches: 8. From the germline V gene, CDR1 is SGHVS and CDR2 is FNYEAQ. Stable Graves' hyperthyroidism was defined as the absence of progression to ophthalmopathy over 18 months of follow-up. Hyperthyroidism patients were aged 18 to 65 years and newly diagnosed, with disease duration of less than 2 months. Exclusion was applied to patients with uncontrolled infections, other autoimmune diseases, pregnancy or lactation. Diagnoses were established on the basis of clinical symptoms, serum thyroxine and TRAb, thyroid ultrasound, and orbital computed tomography. Ficoll-Paque density gradient centrifugation was used to isolate PBMCs from about 9 ml of fresh peripheral blood. Total RNA was extracted with Trizol reagent, and quality was checked on an Agilent 2100 Bioanalyzer.

This clonotype was seen ten or more times. The clone's antigen remains unknown. Within one base of it there is no much larger clone, and no base qualities were kept. The chain is made from TRBV7-6 and TRBJ2-5; TRBD2 fits 10 bases in the junction. The sequenced material came from blood. The origin of this receptor is a woman between 35 and 50 years old with Graves' hyperthyroidism. The CDR3 protein sequence reads: CASKRGGMETQYF. The DNA sequence follows: TGTGCCTCCAAGCGGGGGGGCATGGAGACCCAGTACTTC.